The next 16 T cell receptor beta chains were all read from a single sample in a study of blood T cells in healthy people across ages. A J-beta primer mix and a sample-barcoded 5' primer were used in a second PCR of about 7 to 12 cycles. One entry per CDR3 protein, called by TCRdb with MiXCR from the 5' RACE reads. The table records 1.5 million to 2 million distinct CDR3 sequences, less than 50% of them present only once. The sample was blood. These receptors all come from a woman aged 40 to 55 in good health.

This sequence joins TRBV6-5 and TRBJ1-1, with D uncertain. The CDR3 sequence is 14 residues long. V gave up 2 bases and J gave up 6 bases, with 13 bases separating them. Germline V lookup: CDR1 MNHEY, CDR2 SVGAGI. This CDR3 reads CASSYGEGRAEAFF. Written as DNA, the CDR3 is TGTGCCAGCAGTTACGGGGAGGGTAGGGCTGAAGCTTTCTTT.

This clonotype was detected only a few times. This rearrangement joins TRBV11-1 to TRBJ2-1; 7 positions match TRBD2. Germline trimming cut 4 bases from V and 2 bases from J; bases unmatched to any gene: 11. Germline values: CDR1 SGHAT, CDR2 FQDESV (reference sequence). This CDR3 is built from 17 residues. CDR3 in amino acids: CASSSSSGLPTYNEQFF. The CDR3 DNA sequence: TGTGCCAGCAGCTCCTCATCGGGACTACCCACCTACAATGAGCAGTTCTTC.

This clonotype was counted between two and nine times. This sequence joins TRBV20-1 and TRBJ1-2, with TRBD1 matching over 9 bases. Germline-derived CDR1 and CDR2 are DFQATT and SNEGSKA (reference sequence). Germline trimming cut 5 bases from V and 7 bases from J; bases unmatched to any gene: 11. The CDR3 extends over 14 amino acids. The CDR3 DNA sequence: TGCAGTGCTCCTGGGGGACAGGGAGGGTTTGGCTACACCTTC. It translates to CSAPGGQGGFGYTF.

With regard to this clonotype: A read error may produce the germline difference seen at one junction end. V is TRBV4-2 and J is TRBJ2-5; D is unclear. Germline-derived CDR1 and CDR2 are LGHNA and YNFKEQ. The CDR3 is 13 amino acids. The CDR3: CASNQEPQETQYF. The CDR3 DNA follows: TGTGCCAGCAACCAAGAGCCACAAGAGACGCAGTACTTC.

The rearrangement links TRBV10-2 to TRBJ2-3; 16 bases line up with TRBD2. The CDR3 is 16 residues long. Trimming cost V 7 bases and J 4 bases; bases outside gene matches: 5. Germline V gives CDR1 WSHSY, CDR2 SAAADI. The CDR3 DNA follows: TGCGCCAGCACCAAGGGACTAGCGGGGGGGTCAGATACGCAGTATTTT. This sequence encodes CASTKGLAGGSDTQYF.

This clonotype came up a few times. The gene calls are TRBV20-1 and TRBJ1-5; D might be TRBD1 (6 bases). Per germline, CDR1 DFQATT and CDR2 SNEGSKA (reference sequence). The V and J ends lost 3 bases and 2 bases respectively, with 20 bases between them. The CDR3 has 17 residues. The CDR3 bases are TGCAGTGCTAGTAGTCCGACAGGTCCCAAAGGCAATCAGCCCCAGCATTTT. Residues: CSASSPTGPKGNQPQHF.

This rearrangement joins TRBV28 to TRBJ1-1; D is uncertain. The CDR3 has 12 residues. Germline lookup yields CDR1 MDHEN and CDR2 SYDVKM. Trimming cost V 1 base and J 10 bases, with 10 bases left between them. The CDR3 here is CASSLYPGSAFF. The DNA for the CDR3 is TGTGCCAGCAGTTTATATCCGGGTTCAGCTTTCTTT.

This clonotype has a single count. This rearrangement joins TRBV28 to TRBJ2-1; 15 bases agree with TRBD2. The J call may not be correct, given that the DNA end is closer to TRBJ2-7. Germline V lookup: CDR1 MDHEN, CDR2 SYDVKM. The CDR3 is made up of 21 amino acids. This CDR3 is CASSRLVGLAGGSRGYNEQYF. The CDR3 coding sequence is TGTGCCAGCAGTCGACTCGTAGGACTAGCGGGGGGGTCAAGGGGCTACAATGAGCAGTACTTC.

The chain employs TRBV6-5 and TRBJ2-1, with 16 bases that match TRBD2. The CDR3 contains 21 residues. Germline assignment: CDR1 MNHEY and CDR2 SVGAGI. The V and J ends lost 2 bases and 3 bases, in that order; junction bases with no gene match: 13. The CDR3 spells CASSYTTVPGLAGGVYNEQFF. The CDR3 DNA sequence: TGTGCCAGCAGTTACACCACCGTCCCGGGACTAGCGGGGGGGGTCTACAATGAGCAGTTCTTC.

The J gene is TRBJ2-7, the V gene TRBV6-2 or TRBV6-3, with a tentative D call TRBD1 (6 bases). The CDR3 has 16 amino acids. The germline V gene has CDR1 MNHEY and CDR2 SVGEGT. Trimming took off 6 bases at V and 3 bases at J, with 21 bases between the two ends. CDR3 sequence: CASSRSGWDNDYEQYF. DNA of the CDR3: TGTGCCAGCAGCCGCTCAGGCTGGGACAACGACTACGAGCAGTACTTC.

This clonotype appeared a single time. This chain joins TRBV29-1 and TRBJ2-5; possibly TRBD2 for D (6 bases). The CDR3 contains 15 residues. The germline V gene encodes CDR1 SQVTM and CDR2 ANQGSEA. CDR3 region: CRDAGDCHKQETQYF. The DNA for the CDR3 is TGCAGGGACGCCGGGGACTGTCATAAACAAGAGACCCAGTACTTC. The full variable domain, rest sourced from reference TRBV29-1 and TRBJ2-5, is SAVISQKPSRDICQRGTSLTIQCQVDSQVTMMFWYRQQPGQSLTLIATANQGSEATYESGFVIDKFPISRPNLTFSTLTVSNMSPEDSSIYLCRDAGDCHKQETQYFGPGTRLLVL.

CDR3 sequence (DNA): TGTGCCAGCAGTGAGGGGGGCTCGTACCAAGAGACCCAGTACTTC. Its protein is CASSEGGSYQETQYF. V is TRBV6-1 and J is TRBJ2-5; D possibly matches TRBD1 or TRBD2 (6 bases each). Looked up from germline, CDR1 is MNHNS and CDR2 is SASEGT. The length of the CDR3 is 15 residues. The V and J ends lost 3 bases and 0 bases respectively, with 11 bases between them.

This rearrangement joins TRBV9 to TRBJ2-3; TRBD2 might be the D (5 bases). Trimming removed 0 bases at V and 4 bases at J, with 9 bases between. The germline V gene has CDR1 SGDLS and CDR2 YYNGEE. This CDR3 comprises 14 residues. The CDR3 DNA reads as TGTGCCAGCAGCGTAGAGGCGGGCTCAGATACGCAGTATTTT. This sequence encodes CASSVEAGSDTQYF.

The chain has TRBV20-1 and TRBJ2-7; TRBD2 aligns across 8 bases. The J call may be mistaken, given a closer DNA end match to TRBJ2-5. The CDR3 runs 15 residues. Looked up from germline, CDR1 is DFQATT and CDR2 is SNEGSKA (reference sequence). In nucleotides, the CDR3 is TGCAGTGCCCGAAATGCCCGGGGGGGCGTCGAGACCCAGTACTTC. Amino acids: CSARNARGGVETQYF.

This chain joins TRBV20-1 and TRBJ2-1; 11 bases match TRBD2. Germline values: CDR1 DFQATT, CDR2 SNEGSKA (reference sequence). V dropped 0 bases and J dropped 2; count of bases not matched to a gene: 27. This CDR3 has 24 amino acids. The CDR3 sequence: CSARERNYQNDLAGGTWTYNEQFF. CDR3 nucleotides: TGCAGTGCTAGAGAGAGAAACTACCAGAACGACCTAGCGGGGGGCACATGGACCTACAATGAGCAGTTCTTC.

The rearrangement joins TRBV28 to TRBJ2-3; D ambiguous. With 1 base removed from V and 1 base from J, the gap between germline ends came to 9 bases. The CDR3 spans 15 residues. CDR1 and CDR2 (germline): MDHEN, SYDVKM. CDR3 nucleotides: TGTGCCAGCAGTTTATCGGCTGGCCGCACAGATACGCAGTATTTT. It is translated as CASSLSAGRTDTQYF.